These 19 T cell receptor beta chains originate from one sample sequenced in a study of T cells in Graves' hyperthyroidism and ophthalmopathy. TCR beta CDR3 regions were amplified from RNA. Researchers ran a first-round RT-PCR on the TCR CDR3 using the HTBI primer set. TCRdb recomputed calls from the multiplex PCR reads with MiXCR, one row per CDR3 protein. The table has approximately 430,000 distinct CDR3 sequences, 15% to 18% seen once. Sequencing was carried out using blood. These receptors were obtained from a woman younger than 30 with Graves' hyperthyroidism.

This clonotype has only a few counts. This may arise from a read error, as a much more abundant clone is one base away. The J gene is TRBJ2-7, the V gene TRBV7-9, with 10 nucleotides matching TRBD2. Trimming at V came to 5 bases and at J to 9 bases, leaving 16 bases not matched to a gene. The CDR3 length is 16 residues. CDR1 is SEHNR, CDR2 FQNEAQ, per germline (reference sequence). CDR3 residues: CASSPRGLAGASAQYF. The CDR3 region has the DNA TGTGCCAGCAGCCCGCGGGGGCTAGCGGGAGCAAGCGCGCAGTACTTC. Full variable domain (remainder filled in from reference TRBV7-9 and TRBJ2-7): DTGVSQNPRHKITKRGQNVTFRCDPISEHNRLYWYRQTLGQGPEFLTYFQNEAQLEKSRLLSDRFSAERPKGSFSTLEIQRTEQGDSAMYLCASSPRGLAGASAQYFGPGTRLTVT.

The rearrangement uses TRBV5-6 and TRBJ2-3; D possibly corresponds to TRBD1 (6 bases). The ends were cut back, 0 bases at V and 2 bases at J, with 7 bases in the middle. There are 14 residues in the CDR3. Germline CDR1 SGHDT, CDR2 YYEEEE. The CDR3 region has the DNA TGTGCCAGCAGCTTGGGGACAGTCACAGATACGCAGTATTTT. It translates to CASSLGTVTDTQYF.

This clonotype was seen at least ten times. V and J are TRBV12-3 or TRBV12-4 and TRBJ2-6; 9 bases fit TRBD1. Trimming cost V 5 bases and J 4 bases; bases outside gene matches: 18. CDR3 length: 20 residues. The CDR3 sequence is CASSSNSGTGKAKGANVLTF. The DNA of the CDR3 is TGTGCCAGCAGTAGCAATTCCGGGACAGGGAAAGCGAAGGGGGCCAACGTCCTGACTTTC.

In this sample, this clonotype turned up many times. J is TRBJ2-2 and V is TRBV2; no clear D. CDR1 is SNHLY, CDR2 FYNNEI, per germline. The CDR3 spans 11 residues. The ends were cut back, 7 bases at V and 6 bases at J, with 6 bases in the middle. The CDR3: CASMGSGELFF. DNA of the CDR3: TGTGCCAGCATGGGGTCCGGGGAGCTGTTTTTT.

The sample holds a few counts of this clonotype. This sequence joins TRBV9 and TRBJ2-2, with D tentatively TRBD1 or TRBD2 (6 bases each). Germline CDR1 reads SGDLS; CDR2 reads YYNGEE. The CDR3 spans 16 residues. The ends were cut back, 0 bases at V and 0 bases at J, with 9 bases in the middle. CDR3 nucleotide sequence: TGTGCCAGCAGCGTAGAAGGGGGGACGAACACCGGGGAGCTGTTTTTT. Its translation is CASSVEGGTNTGELFF.

In this sample, this clonotype turned up many times. This chain uses TRBV9 with TRBJ2-7; 8 bases map to TRBD1. With 4 bases clipped from V and 2 bases from J, the junction kept 8 bases outside the gene matches. The germline V gene has CDR1 SGDLS and CDR2 YYNGEE. CDR3 length: 15 amino acids. As DNA, the CDR3 is TGTGCCAGCAGCCCCCAGGACAGGGATACCTACGAGCAGTACTTC. Protein: CASSPQDRDTYEQYF.

This clonotype was seen ten or more times. The chain combines TRBV7-2 with TRBJ2-1, with 10 bases aligning to TRBD2. The CDR3 spans 14 residues. Germline CDR1 is SGHTA and CDR2 is FQGNSA. After removal of 2 bases from V and 8 bases from J, the junction contained 3 bases not matched to a gene. For the CDR3, the DNA is TGTGCCAGCAGCTTACAAGCGGGAGGGGATGAGCAGTTCTTC. Translating it yields CASSLQAGGDEQFF.

This clonotype was seen at least ten times. The chain couples TRBV7-8 to TRBJ2-1; 7 bases map to TRBD1. The CDR3 extends over 15 amino acids. With 1 base clipped from V and 3 bases from J, the junction kept 3 bases outside the gene matches. Germline V gives CDR1 SGHVS, CDR2 FQNEAQ. As DNA, the CDR3 is TGTGCCAGCAGCTTAGGGGGGACAGACTACAATGAGCAGTTCTTC. This translates into CASSLGGTDYNEQFF. Based on the CDR3 plus reference TRBV7-8 and TRBJ2-1, the full variable domain is GAGVSQSPRYKVAKRGQDVALRCDPISGHVSLFWYQQALGQGPEFLTYFQNEAQLDKSGLPSDRFFAERPEGSVSTLKIQRTQQEDSAVYLCASSLGGTDYNEQFFGPGTRLTVL.

At least ten counts were recorded for this clonotype. This sequence joins TRBV20-1 and TRBJ1-4; tentatively, D is TRBD1 (5 bases). V lost 5 bases to trimming and J lost 3 bases, with 10 bases between them. Germline lookup yields CDR1 DFQATT and CDR2 SNEGSKA (reference sequence). There are 13 residues in the CDR3. The DNA of the CDR3 is TGCAGTGCTCTCAAGACAGCTAATGAAAAACTGTTTTTT. Protein product: CSALKTANEKLFF.

Comments on this clonotype: A much larger clone lies one base from this, so it may be a read error. The J gene is TRBJ2-7, the V gene TRBV4-3, with a tentative D call TRBD1 (7 bases). The V gene's germline CDR1 is LGHNA and CDR2 YSLEER. This CDR3 is 17 amino acids long. Trimming removed 4 bases at V and 2 bases at J, with 21 bases between. CDR3 amino acids: CASSRYEGAGSPYEQYF. The CDR3, as DNA: TGCGCCAGCAGCCGATATGAGGGGGCGGGGAGCCCCTACGAGCAGTACTTC.

The sample holds many counts of this clonotype. The gene calls are TRBV5-1 and TRBJ1-2; TRBD1 aligns across 12 bases. The CDR3 contains 15 residues. J gave up 4 bases and V 5 bases, and 6 bases lay outside the gene matches. Germline V gene data show CDR1 as SGHRS and CDR2 as YFSETQ. This CDR3 is CASRAGTGGFYGYTF. The CDR3 bases are TGCGCCAGCAGGGCCGGGACAGGGGGCTTCTATGGCTACACCTTC.

At least ten counts were recorded for this clonotype. The chain uses TRBV12-3 or TRBV12-4 and TRBJ2-3, with 7 bases fitting TRBD1. The CDR3 loop spans 15 amino acids. V dropped 3 bases and J dropped 1; count of bases not matched to a gene: 4. CDR3 in amino acids: CASSFKGAGTDTQYF. The CDR3 DNA reads TGTGCCAGCAGTTTCAAGGGGGCGGGCACAGATACGCAGTATTTT.

V and J are TRBV24-1 and TRBJ1-5; weak D call: TRBD1 (5 bases). The CDR3 sequence is 14 residues long. Per germline, CDR1 KGHDR and CDR2 SFDVKD. V lost 6 bases, J lost 3 bases, and 11 bases lay in between. The CDR3 region is CATSLAGPNQPQHF. CDR3 in DNA: TGTGCCACCAGTCTAGCAGGGCCCAATCAGCCCCAGCATTTT.

In this sample, this clonotype turned up many times. The chain uses TRBV27 and TRBJ2-1, with 8 bases fitting TRBD1. The CDR3 consists of 13 residues. Per germline, CDR1 MNHEY and CDR2 SMNVEV (reference sequence). J gave up 8 bases and V 6 bases, and 6 bases lay outside the gene matches. This CDR3 reads CASRGMTGDEQFF. In DNA, the CDR3 is TGTGCCAGCAGGGGTATGACAGGGGATGAGCAGTTCTTC.

The chain joins TRBV5-1 to TRBJ1-2; 7 nucleotides align to TRBD1. Losses at the gene ends were 0 bases for V and 7 bases for J; bases not matched to a gene: 6. Germline CDR1 is SGHRS and CDR2 is YFSETQ. CDR3 length: 14 amino acids. CDR3 DNA sequence: TGCGCCAGCAGCTTGGGGACAGGAGGGTCTGGCTACACCTTC. This codes for CASSLGTGGSGYTF.

This clonotype was seen at least ten times. CDR3 amino acids: CASSRTVGGTEAFF. As DNA, the CDR3 is TGCGCCAGCAGCCGGACCGTGGGGGGCACTGAAGCTTTCTTT. The chain links TRBV5-1 to TRBJ1-1, with D perhaps matching TRBD1 (5 bases). The germline CDR1 and CDR2 sequences are SGHRS and YFSETQ. This CDR3 spans 14 amino acids. Trimming removed 4 bases from V and 4 bases from J, with 14 bases in between.

The V and J genes are TRBV4-2 and TRBJ2-4; 15 nucleotides agree with TRBD2. J gave up 5 bases and V 1 base, and 3 bases lay outside the gene matches. Germline CDR1 and CDR2: LGHNA and YNFKEQ. This CDR3 has 17 amino acids. The CDR3 DNA reads as TGTGCCAGCAGCCAAGGGACTAGCGGGGGGGTAGAAAACATTCAGTACTTC. Protein product: CASSQGTSGGVENIQYF.

This clonotype has only a few counts. This chain joins TRBV4-2 and TRBJ2-3, with D maybe TRBD2 (6 bases). The V end lost 0 bases, the J end lost 0 bases, and 10 bases lay between the germline ends. Germline CDR1 is LGHNA and CDR2 is YNFKEQ. The CDR3 contains 16 residues. CDR3 amino acids: CASSQDLSGSTDTQYF. The CDR3 DNA follows: TGTGCCAGCAGCCAAGATTTAAGCGGGAGCACAGATACGCAGTATTTT.

The table lists this clonotype with many counts. The rearrangement joins TRBV27 to TRBJ1-2, with 7 bases lining up with TRBD1. V gave up 6 bases and J gave up 5 bases; unmatched junction bases: 15. This CDR3 comprises 16 residues. Germline V gene lookup returns CDR1 MNHEY and CDR2 SMNVEV (reference sequence). CDR3 in amino acids: CASSRVRRQGWYGYTF. CDR3 nucleotides: TGTGCCAGCAGCCGAGTCCGGAGACAGGGCTGGTATGGCTACACCTTC.